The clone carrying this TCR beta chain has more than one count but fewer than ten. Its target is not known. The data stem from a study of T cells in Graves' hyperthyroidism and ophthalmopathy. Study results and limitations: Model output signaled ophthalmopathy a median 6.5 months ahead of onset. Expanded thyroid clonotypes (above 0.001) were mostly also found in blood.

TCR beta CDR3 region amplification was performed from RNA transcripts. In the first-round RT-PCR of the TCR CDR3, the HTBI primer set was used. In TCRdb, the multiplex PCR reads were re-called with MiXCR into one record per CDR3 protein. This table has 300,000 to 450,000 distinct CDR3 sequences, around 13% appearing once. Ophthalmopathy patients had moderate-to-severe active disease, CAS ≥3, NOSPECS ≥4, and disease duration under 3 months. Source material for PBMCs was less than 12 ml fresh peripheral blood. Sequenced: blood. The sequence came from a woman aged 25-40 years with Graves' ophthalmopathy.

In DNA form, the CDR3 reads TGTGCCAGCAGCTTAGGTGAGGGAGTTGGTGGCTACACCTTC. This gives the protein CASSLGEGVGGYTF. This chain connects TRBV13 to TRBJ1-2; D not certain. Germline V gene lookup returns CDR1 PRHDT and CDR2 FYEKMQ (reference sequence). CDR3 length equals 14 residues. V was shortened by 0 bases and J by 7 bases, with 12 bases between the two germline ends.